These 28 T cell receptor beta chains were sequenced from one sample in a study of regulatory T cells in long-lasting Graves disease. Time point specified: newly diagnosed GD, antithyroid drugs for less than 3 months. Extracted RNA from PBMCs served as the source of the TCR library. For TCR beta, libraries came from iRepertoire HTBI primers and Arm-PCR of CDR3 regions. One entry per CDR3 protein results from TCRdb running MiXCR on the multiplex PCR reads. The sample carries about 460,000 distinct CDR3 sequences, less than 15% recorded once. Separately, the same data were catalogued under a study of T cells in Graves' hyperthyroidism and ophthalmopathy.

Source: peripheral blood mononuclear cells (PBMCs), taken at new diagnosis, from a patient treated with antithyroid drugs. The receptors derive from a woman aged 45 to 65 with Graves disease.

In its sample, this clonotype was seen many times. Mismatch with germline at one junction end may stem from a read error. The chain carries TRBV11-2 and TRBJ1-1; TRBD1 aligns across 8 bases. CDR3 length: 13 amino acids. CDR1 is SGHAT, CDR2 FQNNGV, per germline. Written as DNA, the CDR3 is TGTGCCAGCAGCATTCGGACAGGGCCCTTACTTGACTTT. It is translated as CASSIRTGPLLDF.

In its sample, this clonotype was seen many times. The chain combines TRBV6-1 with TRBJ2-1; no clear D. V was cut by 3 bases and J by 4 bases, with 10 bases left in between. Germline V lookup: CDR1 MNHNS, CDR2 SASEGT. The CDR3 runs to 14 residues. CDR3 sequence (DNA): TGTGCCAGCAGTGATTCTCAGATTTACAATGAGCAGTTCTTC. This codes for CASSDSQIYNEQFF.

The table lists this clonotype with many counts. The V call is TRBV6-1, the J call TRBJ2-6; weak D call: TRBD2 (6 bases). Trimming cost V 6 bases and J 2 bases, with 14 bases left between them. The length of the CDR3 is 16 residues. Germline values: CDR1 MNHNS, CDR2 SASEGT. The CDR3 sequence: CASRSTEGAGANVLTF. The CDR3 DNA sequence: TGTGCCAGCAGAAGTACGGAGGGCGCTGGGGCCAACGTCCTGACTTTC.

In nucleotides, the CDR3 is TGCGCCAGCAGCCAGAGGGGGACTAGCGGGGATGCCTACAATGAGCAGTTCTTC. Amino acid sequence: CASSQRGTSGDAYNEQFF. The rearrangement links TRBV4-1 to TRBJ2-1; 13 bases align to TRBD2. CDR1 is MGHRA and CDR2 is YSYEKL in the germline V gene. The CDR3 totals 18 residues. V lost 3 bases, J lost 2 bases, and 7 bases stayed unmatched.

This clonotype was detected ten times or more. This rearrangement joins TRBV28 to TRBJ2-3; the match to TRBD1 covers 7 bases. The CDR3 is made up of 16 amino acids. V shed 7 bases and J 3 bases; nucleotides not matched to a gene: 13. In germline, CDR1 is MDHEN, CDR2 SYDVKM. Here the CDR3 DNA reads TGTGCCAGCATTCGTCTCGACAGGGCAAAAACAGATACGCAGTATTTT. This translates into CASIRLDRAKTDTQYF.

The chain is built from TRBV28 and TRBJ1-6, with TRBD1 matching 9 bases. The CDR3 contains 15 residues. The V gene's germline CDR1 is MDHEN and CDR2 SYDVKM. J lost 8 bases, V lost 4 bases, and 6 bases had no gene match. The CDR3: CASSSTGGLDSPLHF. The DNA for the CDR3 is TGTGCCAGCAGTTCAACAGGGGGCTTAGATTCACCCCTCCACTTT.

This clonotype has more than one count but fewer than ten. The chain employs TRBV6-1 and TRBJ2-7, with 9 bases that match TRBD1. From germline, CDR1 is MNHNS and CDR2 SASEGT. The CDR3 is 14 residues long. J was trimmed by 7 bases and V by 2 bases; bases with no gene match: 6. DNA of the CDR3: TGTGCCAGCAGTGAACCGACAGGGGGTAGTGAGCAGTACTTC. It translates to CASSEPTGGSEQYF.

The sample holds a few counts of this clonotype. This rearrangement joins TRBV28 to TRBJ1-3, with D maybe TRBD1 (6 bases). Germline assignment: CDR1 MDHEN and CDR2 SYDVKM. The CDR3 is 16 amino acids. Trimming shortened V by 6 bases and J by 4 bases, and 19 bases separated the two germline ends. DNA of the CDR3: TGTGCCAGCAGACCCCAAACGGACAGAGTCGGAAACACCATATATTTT. It encodes CASRPQTDRVGNTIYF. Supplemented by reference TRBV28 and TRBJ1-3, the full variable domain reads DVKVTQSSRYLVKRTGEKVFLECVQDMDHENMFWYRQDPGLGLRLIYFSYDVKMKEKGDIPEGYSVSREKKERFSLILESASTNQTSMYLCASRPQTDRVGNTIYFGEGSWLTVV.

This clonotype has just a few counts. One junction end disagrees with the germline gene, perhaps due to a read error. J is TRBJ2-3 and V is TRBV18; TRBD2 aligns across 7 bases. This CDR3 is 15 amino acids long. Germline V gene sequence: CDR1 KGHSH, CDR2 LQKENI. CDR3 bases: TGTGTCAGCTCACCTCGGGGGGAGATGACAGATACGCAGTATTTT. As protein: CVSSPRGEMTDTQYF.

V usage is TRBV5-4 and J usage is TRBJ2-1; 7 bases line up with TRBD2. With V trimmed by 2 bases and J by 13 bases, 15 bases remained unmatched. This CDR3 is built from 15 residues. Germline V gene lookup returns CDR1 SGHNT and CDR2 YYREEE (reference sequence). The DNA for the CDR3 is TGTGCCAGCAGCTTTGCGGGAGTGTTGGGGGAGACCCAGTTCTTC. Amino acid sequence: CASSFAGVLGETQFF.

This clonotype was observed a few times. The rearrangement uses TRBV4-2 and TRBJ2-7; D remains unclear. The germline gives CDR1 LGHNA, CDR2 YNFKEQ. With 0 bases removed from V and 2 bases from J, the gap between germline ends came to 11 bases. This CDR3 comprises 15 residues. In nucleotides, the CDR3 is TGTGCCAGCAGCCAAGATCCCAGCCCAACCTACGAGCAGTACTTC. It specifies CASSQDPSPTYEQYF.

V gene TRBV3-1 combines with J gene TRBJ2-3, with D uncertain. The CDR3 spans 13 residues. The V end was cut by 1 base, the J end by 5 bases, with 7 bases between. Germline assignment: CDR1 LGHDT and CDR2 YNNKEL (reference sequence). The CDR3: CASSQVRLDTQYF. As DNA, the CDR3 is TGTGCCAGCAGCCAAGTTAGGCTAGATACGCAGTATTTT.

This clonotype turned up a few times. This may be a read error: a much more frequent sequence differs by one nucleotide. The chain couples TRBV9 to TRBJ2-1; no firm D call. CDR1 and CDR2 from the germline V gene are SGDLS and YYNGEE. This CDR3 is built from 15 residues. V was shortened by 0 bases and J by 0 bases, with 7 bases between the two germline ends. The CDR3 region has the DNA TGTGCCAGCAGCGTAGCGCGGAGCTCCTACAATGAGCAGTTCTTC. Protein: CASSVARSSYNEQFF.

At least ten counts were recorded for this clonotype. V and J are TRBV11-2 and TRBJ2-7; D is ambiguous. Trimming removed 6 bases from V and 5 bases from J, with 17 bases in between. The CDR3 is made up of 14 amino acids. Germline lookup yields CDR1 SGHAT and CDR2 FQNNGV. CDR3: CASRRSRVSDEQYF. The CDR3 coding sequence is TGTGCCAGCAGAAGGAGCCGGGTTTCCGACGAGCAGTACTTC.

This clonotype was counted many times. The CDR3 bases are TGTGCCAGCAGCTCCCCGGCGGGGGCCGGGGTTTATGAGCAGTTCTTC. This sequence encodes CASSSPAGAGVYEQFF. The chain has TRBV11-1 and TRBJ2-1; D perhaps matches TRBD2 (7 bases). Germline V gene sequence: CDR1 SGHAT, CDR2 FQDESV (reference sequence). The CDR3 is 16 residues long. V was trimmed by 4 bases and J by 8 bases, leaving 21 bases between them.

This clonotype showed up many times. This sequence joins TRBV3-1 and TRBJ1-5; maybe TRBD1 (5 bases). The V end lost 2 bases, the J end lost 0 bases, and 11 bases lay between the germline ends. Germline CDR1 reads LGHDT; CDR2 reads YNNKEL (reference sequence). There are 16 residues in the CDR3. CDR3 loop: CASSQSLTASNQPQHF. Written as DNA, the CDR3 is TGTGCCAGCAGCCAATCCTTGACAGCTAGCAATCAGCCCCAGCATTTT. The full variable domain, rest sourced from reference TRBV3-1 and TRBJ1-5, is DTAVSQTPKYLVTQMGNDKSIKCEQNLGHDTMYWYKQDSKKFLKIMFSYNNKELIINETVPNRFSPKSPDKAHLNLHINSLELGDSAVYFCASSQSLTASNQPQHFGDGTRLSIL.

There are many counts of this clonotype. The chain links TRBV11-2 to TRBJ2-1, with D possibly TRBD2 on 5 matching bases. V lost 6 bases to trimming and J lost 9 bases, with 21 bases between them. Germline CDR1 SGHAT, CDR2 FQNNGV. The length of the CDR3 is 15 residues. CDR3 bases: TGTGCCAGCAGGCAAAAACTAGGTAACAATAGTGAGCAGTTCTTC. This gives the protein CASRQKLGNNSEQFF. The full variable domain, its missing parts supplied by reference TRBV11-2 and TRBJ2-1, is EAGVAQSPRYKIIEKRQSVAFWCNPISGHATLYWYQQILGQGPKLLIQFQNNGVVDDSQLPKDRFSAERLKGVDSTLKIQPAKLEDSAVYLCASRQKLGNNSEQFFGPGTRLTVL.

This clonotype was detected ten times or more. V is TRBV6-2 or TRBV6-3 and J is TRBJ2-3, with 9 bases that match TRBD2. Germline V gene data show CDR1 as MNHEY and CDR2 as SVGEGT. The CDR3 contains 16 residues. V was clipped by 7 bases and J by 5 bases; unmatched bases: 13. CDR3 coding DNA: TGTGCCAGCAACGTTGGGGCTAGCGGGATTGGAGATACGCAGTATTTT. As protein: CASNVGASGIGDTQYF.

This chain joins TRBV5-5 and TRBJ2-1; D gene uncertain. The length of the CDR3 is 16 residues. V lost 4 bases and J 7 bases, leaving 21 bases between the germline ends. Germline CDR1 SGHKS, CDR2 YYEKEE (reference sequence). This CDR3 is CASSLAQSSTLNEQFF. The DNA for the CDR3 is TGTGCCAGCAGCCTCGCTCAGTCTTCAACACTGAATGAGCAGTTCTTC.

This clonotype was detected many times. The rearrangement joins TRBV12-3 or TRBV12-4 to TRBJ2-5; D not resolved. The V gene lost 6 bases and the J gene lost 1 base, with 15 bases spanning the gap. The CDR3 runs to 15 residues. CDR3 bases: TGTGCCAGCAGGCTCGGTGCATTGCCCCAAGAGACCCAGTACTTC. This encodes CASRLGALPQETQYF.

This clonotype was counted at least ten times. The V call is TRBV29-1, the J call TRBJ2-2; D gene unclear. Per germline, CDR1 SQVTM and CDR2 ANQGSEA. The germline V and J ends were trimmed by 4 bases and 2 bases, with 8 bases remaining between them. The CDR3 totals 13 residues. The CDR3 sequence is CSVAAPNTGELFF. The CDR3 DNA follows: TGCAGCGTTGCCGCACCCAACACCGGGGAGCTGTTTTTT.

The sample holds many counts of this clonotype. V usage is TRBV18 and J usage is TRBJ1-2, with D unresolved. The CDR3 has 14 amino acids. Germline V gives CDR1 KGHSH, CDR2 LQKENI. V was clipped by 2 bases and J by 2 bases, with 9 bases between them. For the CDR3, the DNA is TGTGCCAGCTCACCAGGGTTCGGGAACTATGGCTACACCTTC. Translating it yields CASSPGFGNYGYTF.

This clonotype was detected many times. This sequence joins TRBV27 and TRBJ2-3; D is unresolved. V was shortened by 5 bases and J by 3 bases, with 12 bases between the two germline ends. The germline gives CDR1 MNHEY, CDR2 SMNVEV (reference sequence). This CDR3 has 14 residues. The CDR3 DNA reads as TGTGCCAGCAGTCCCGCCATGTTAACAGATACGCAGTATTTT. Protein product: CASSPAMLTDTQYF.

This clonotype was detected many times. V and J are TRBV6-1 and TRBJ2-2, with 9 bases that match TRBD2. After removal of 6 bases from V and 5 bases from J, the junction contained 16 bases not matched to a gene. The CDR3 consists of 18 residues. CDR1 is MNHNS and CDR2 is SASEGT in the germline V gene. As DNA, the CDR3 is TGTGCCAGCAGGACCCAACCCCATAGCGGGAGCGGTACCGGGGAGCTGTTTTTT. It specifies CASRTQPHSGSGTGELFF.

Many counts were recorded for this clonotype. The rearrangement joins TRBV10-3 to TRBJ1-2; D unclear. CDR1 ENHRY and CDR2 SYGVKD come from the germline V gene. V was pared by 3 bases and J by 3 bases, with 8 bases between. The CDR3 length is 13 residues. In nucleotides, the CDR3 is TGTGCCATCAGTGACGGCCAGGACTATGGCTACACCTTC. Translation gives CAISDGQDYGYTF.

In this sample, this clonotype turned up many times. J is TRBJ2-3 and V is TRBV27; D is undetermined. Germline assignment: CDR1 MNHEY and CDR2 SMNVEV (reference sequence). V was shortened by 3 bases and J by 3 bases, with 10 bases between the two germline ends. This CDR3 contains 14 residues. The CDR3 here is CASSFGVLTDTQYF. The CDR3 DNA reads as TGTGCCAGCAGTTTCGGAGTTCTGACAGATACGCAGTATTTT.

This chain uses TRBV7-2 with TRBJ1-4; possibly TRBD1 for D (5 bases). Germline V lookup: CDR1 SGHTA, CDR2 FQGNSA. There are 15 residues in the CDR3. Trimming cost V 5 bases and J 1 base, with 11 bases left between them. CDR3 sequence reads: CASSPWGGTNEKLFF. For the CDR3, the DNA is TGTGCCAGCAGCCCCTGGGGGGGAACTAATGAAAAACTGTTTTTT.

This clonotype was counted many times. V and J are TRBV6-5 and TRBJ2-7; D not certain. This CDR3 has 12 residues. Per the germline V gene, CDR1 is MNHEY and CDR2 is SVGAGI. V was pared by 2 bases and J by 2 bases, with 4 bases between. The CDR3 DNA is TGTGCCAGCAGTTACGGGCCCTACGAGCAGTACTTC. Translating gives CASSYGPYEQYF.